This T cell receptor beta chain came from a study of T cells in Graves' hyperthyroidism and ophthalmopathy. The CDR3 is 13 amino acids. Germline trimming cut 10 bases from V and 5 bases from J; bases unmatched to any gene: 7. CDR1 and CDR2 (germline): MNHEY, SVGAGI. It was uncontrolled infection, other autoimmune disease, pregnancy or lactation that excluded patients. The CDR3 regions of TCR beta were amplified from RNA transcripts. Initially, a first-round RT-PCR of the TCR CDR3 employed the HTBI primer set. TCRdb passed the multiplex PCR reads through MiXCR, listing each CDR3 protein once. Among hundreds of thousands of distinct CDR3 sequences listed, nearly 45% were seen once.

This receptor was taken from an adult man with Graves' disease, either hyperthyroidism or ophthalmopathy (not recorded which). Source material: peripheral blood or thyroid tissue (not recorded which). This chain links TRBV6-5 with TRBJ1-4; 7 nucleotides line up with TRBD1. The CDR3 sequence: CAIGRDRNEKLFF. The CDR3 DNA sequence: TGTGCCATCGGCCGGGACAGAAATGAAAAACTGTTTTTT.